A selection of T cell receptor beta chains follows, all from one sample in a study of vaccination and CD4 T cells after COVID-19. No antigens are known for them. TCRdb called the PCR reads again in MiXCR, with one record for every CDR3 protein. The sample shows around 26,000 distinct CDR3 sequences, less than 45% of them seen only once. The sample here was CD4+ T cells from blood, cultured in vitro, taken about 7 months after SARS-CoV-2 vaccination. All receptors derive from a human donor who had recovered from COVID-19. The CDR3 runs from the conserved cysteine through the conserved F or W. D genes are given only for firm matches. The size field is filled for only some rows; it gives once, few, many or a size class.

v_gene	d_gene	abundance	j_gene	CDR3nt	CDR3aa
TRBV27	.	few	TRBJ1-1	TGTGCCAGCAGGGCGTGGGGGGGCGAGACTGAAGCTTTCTTT	CASRAWGGETEAFF
TRBV20-1	TRBD2	.	TRBJ2-1	TGCAGTGCCAGTGAGATTAGCGGGAGATCCTACAATGAGCAGTTCTTC	CSASEISGRSYNEQFF
TRBV28	.	.	TRBJ2-7	TGTGCCAGCAGCCCTTCCCCCGGCAGGGGATCGGGGGAGCAGTACTTC	CASSPSPGRGSGEQYF
TRBV28	.	.	TRBJ1-1	TGTGCCAGCAGTCCGACAGTTAACACTGAAGCTTTCTTT	CASSPTVNTEAFF
TRBV15	.	.	TRBJ2-3	TGTGCCACCAGCAGAGATGCTCGTCCGGGGGTCACAGATACGCAGTATTTT	CATSRDARPGVTDTQYF
TRBV19	.	.	TRBJ1-5	TGTGCCAGTAGTACCGTTGGGGGGGGTCGTCAGCCCCAGCATTTT	CASSTVGGGRQPQHF
TRBV28	.	.	TRBJ1-2	TGTGCCAGCAGTTTAGCACAGGGCCGTAAGGGTGGCTACACCTTC	CASSLAQGRKGGYTF
TRBV2	.	.	TRBJ2-7	TGTGCCAGCAGTAGGGGTGGCACAGGAGAGCAGTACTTC	CASSRGGTGEQYF
TRBV24-1	.	.	TRBJ2-7	TGTGCCACCAGTGAAAGATCCGAGCAGTACTTC	CATSERSEQYF
TRBV6-4	TRBD2	few	TRBJ2-2	TGTGCCAGCAGTGGGACTAGCGGGAGCACCGGGGAGCTGTTTTTT	CASSGTSGSTGELFF